This T cell receptor beta chain was documented in a study of blood T cells in healthy people across ages. For this clonotype: Its specificity is unknown.

Using a J-beta primer mix together with a sample-barcoded 5' primer, a second PCR was run for 7 to 11 cycles. TCRdb called the 5' RACE reads again in MiXCR, with one record for every CDR3 protein. The data show over 1.5 million distinct CDR3 sequences, just under 50% seen once. Study-wide findings and caveats: Both higher diversity and more naive CD4+ cells marked long-lived donors when set against aged donors.

The CDR3 consists of 15 residues. Trimming cost V 2 bases and J 8 bases; bases outside gene matches: 9. Per germline, CDR1 DFQATT and CDR2 SNEGSKA (reference sequence). Samples each had at least 5.5 micrograms of total RNA extracted. The chain has TRBV20-1 and TRBJ1-2; 12 bases match TRBD1. The sequenced sample was blood. This clonotype originated in a middle-aged woman in good health. This CDR3 is CSARPSGTGGWGYTF. CDR3 bases: TGCAGTGCTAGACCCTCAGGGACAGGGGGCTGGGGCTACACCTTC.